This is a list of T cell receptor beta chains from one sample in a study of T cells after somatic rescue of genetic block. Some clones are missing from TCRdb's copy, which holds only in-frame ones; the method was immunoSEQ multiplex PCR. The sample lists 80,000 to 90,000 clones; 90% were seen once. Sequenced material: peripheral blood mononuclear cells (PBMCs). These TCRs come from a woman aged 18-29 years. The CDR3 runs from the conserved cysteine through the conserved F or W. A D gene is named only where the DNA matches it firmly. Expanded clones get a size class; other rows say once, few or many, or leave the size out.

v_gene	d_gene	j_gene	abundance	CDR3nt	CDR3aa
TRBV23-1	-	TRBJ1-5	-	TGCGCCAGCAGTCACAGGAAACGACAGATTTATAGCAATCAGCCCCAGCATTTT	CASSHRKRQIYSNQPQHF
TRBV7-2	TRBD2	TRBJ2-3	-	TGTGCCAGCAGCTTTCTCCCCGGCGGGAGGAGCACAGATACGCAGTATTTT	CASSFLPGGRSTDTQYF
TRBV27	-	TRBJ2-1	once	TGTGCCAGCAGTTACTCACCCGGACACCTGAGGAAAAACAATGAGCAGTTCTTC	CASSYSPGHLRKNNEQFF
TRBV5-4	-	TRBJ2-7	-	TGTGCCAGCAGCCCCAGCGGACCCTCCTACGAGCAGTACTTC	CASSPSGPSYEQYF
TRBV18	TRBD1	TRBJ1-1	-	TGTGCCAGCTCACGATCACAGGGGGGTCGGACTGAAGCTTTCTTT	CASSRSQGGRTEAFF
TRBV28	-	TRBJ2-5	-	TGTGCCAGCACCCCGCTAGGGGAGACCCAGTACTTC	CASTPLGETQYF
TRBV19	TRBD2	TRBJ2-7	-	TGTGCCAGTAAGATAGCGGGAGCTCCCTCCTACGAGCAGTACTTC	CASKIAGAPSYEQYF
TRBV30	-	TRBJ1-1	-	TGTGCCTGGAGAACAGGGTTGGGCACTGAAGCTTTCTTT	CAWRTGLGTEAFF
TRBV30	-	TRBJ2-5	-	TGTGCCTGGAGTGTACGGTCTAGCGTGGCGGAGACCCAGTACTTC	CAWSVRSSVAETQYF
TRBV5-1	-	TRBJ2-1	few	TGCGCCAGCAGCTCGAGACAGGGCCCGCGGGAGGACAATGAGCAGTTCTTC	CASSSRQGPREDNEQFF
TRBV18	TRBD2	TRBJ2-1	-	TGTGCCAGCTCACCCTCCTCGTCGAGCGGGACCAATGAGCAGTTCTTC	CASSPSSSSGTNEQFF
TRBV7-7	-	TRBJ1-4	few	TGTGCTAGCAGCTCACGCCCGAAGCATGAAAAACTGTTTTTT	CASSSRPKHEKLFF